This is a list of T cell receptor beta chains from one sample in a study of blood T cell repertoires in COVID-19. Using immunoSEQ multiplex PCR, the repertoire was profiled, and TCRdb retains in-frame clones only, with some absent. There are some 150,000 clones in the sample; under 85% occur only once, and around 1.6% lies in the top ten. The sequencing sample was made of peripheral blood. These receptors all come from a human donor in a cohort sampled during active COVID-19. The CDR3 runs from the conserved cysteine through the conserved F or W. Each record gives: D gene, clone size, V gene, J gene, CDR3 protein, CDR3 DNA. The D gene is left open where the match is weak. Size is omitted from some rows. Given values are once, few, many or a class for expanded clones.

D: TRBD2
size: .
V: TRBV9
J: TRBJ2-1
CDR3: CASSEGLAGVENEQFF
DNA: TGTGCCAGCAGCGAGGGACTAGCGGGAGTGGAAAATGAGCAGTTCTTC

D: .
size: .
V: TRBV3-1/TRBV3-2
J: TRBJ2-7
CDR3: CASSDSKAYEQYF
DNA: TGTGCCAGCAGCGACAGCAAGGCCTACGAGCAGTACTTC

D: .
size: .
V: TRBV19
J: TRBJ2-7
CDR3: CASSLQGFDEQYF
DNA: TGTGCCAGTAGTCTTCAGGGGTTCGACGAGCAGTACTTC

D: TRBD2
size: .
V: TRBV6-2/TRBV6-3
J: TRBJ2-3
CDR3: CASSYSPSGNTQYF
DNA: TGTGCCAGCAGTTACTCGCCTAGCGGAAATACGCAGTATTTT

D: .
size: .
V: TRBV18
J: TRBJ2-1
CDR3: CASSPPGQGFNEQFF
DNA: TGTGCCAGCTCACCACCGGGGCAGGGCTTCAATGAGCAGTTCTTC

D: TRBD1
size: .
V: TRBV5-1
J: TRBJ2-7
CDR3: CASSESGTGVYEQYF
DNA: TGCGCCAGCAGCGAGTCCGGGACAGGGGTCTACGAGCAGTACTTC

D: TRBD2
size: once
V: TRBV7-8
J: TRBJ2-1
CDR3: CASSKITGTSGYNEQFF
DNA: TGTGCCAGCAGCAAAATTACCGGGACTAGCGGCTACAATGAGCAGTTCTTC

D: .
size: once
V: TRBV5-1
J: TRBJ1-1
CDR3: CASSLAGSPGNTEAFF
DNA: TGCGCCAGCAGCTTGGCTGGGTCTCCGGGAAACACTGAAGCTTTCTTT

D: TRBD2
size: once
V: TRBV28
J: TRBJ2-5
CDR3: CASSLSGLGGETQYF
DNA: TGTGCCAGCAGTTTATCGGGACTAGGAGGTGAGACCCAGTACTTC

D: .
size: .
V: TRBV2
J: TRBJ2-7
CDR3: CASLFQGSSYEQYF
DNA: TGTGCCAGCCTTTTTCAGGGCAGCTCCTACGAGCAGTACTTC

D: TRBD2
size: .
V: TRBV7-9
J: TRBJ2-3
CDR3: CASSVGTSADTQYF
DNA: TGTGCCAGCAGCGTGGGGACTAGTGCAGATACGCAGTATTTT

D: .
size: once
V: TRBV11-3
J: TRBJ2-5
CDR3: CASSLYPDQETQYF
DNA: TGTGCCAGCAGCTTATATCCAGACCAAGAGACCCAGTACTTC

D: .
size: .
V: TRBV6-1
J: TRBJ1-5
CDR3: CASSESGDQPQHF
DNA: TGTGCCAGCAGTGAATCGGGGGACCAGCCCCAGCATTTT

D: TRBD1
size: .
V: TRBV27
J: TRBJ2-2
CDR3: CASTPTGDTGELFF
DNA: TGTGCCAGCACCCCGACAGGGGACACCGGGGAGCTGTTTTTT

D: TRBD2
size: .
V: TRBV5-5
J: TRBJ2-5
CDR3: CASRGTSGTSFETQYF
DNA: TGTGCCAGCAGAGGGACTAGCGGGACCTCTTTCGAGACCCAGTACTTC

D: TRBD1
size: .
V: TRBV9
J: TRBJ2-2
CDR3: CASSLQGDTGELFF
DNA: TGTGCCAGCAGCCTCCAGGGGGACACCGGGGAGCTGTTTTTT

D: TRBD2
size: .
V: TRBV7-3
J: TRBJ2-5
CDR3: CASSPGLAGGRETQYF
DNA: TGTGCCAGCAGCCCGGGACTAGCGGGAGGTAGAGAGACCCAGTACTTC

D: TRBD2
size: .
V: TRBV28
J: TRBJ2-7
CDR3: CASSLRLAGSYEQYF
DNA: TGTGCCAGCAGCCTCCGACTAGCGGGTTCCTACGAGCAGTACTTC

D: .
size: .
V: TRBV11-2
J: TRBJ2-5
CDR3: CASSHGGTGQETQYF
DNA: TGTGCCAGCAGCCACGGAGGTACGGGCCAAGAGACCCAGTACTTC

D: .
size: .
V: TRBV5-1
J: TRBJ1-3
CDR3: CASSFRSTGLEGNTIYF
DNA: TGCGCCAGCAGCTTTCGTTCGACAGGTCTAGAAGGAAACACCATATATTTT

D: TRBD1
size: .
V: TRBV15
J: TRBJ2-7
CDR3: CATSRDRDTYEQYF
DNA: TGTGCCACCAGCAGGGACAGGGATACCTACGAGCAGTACTTC

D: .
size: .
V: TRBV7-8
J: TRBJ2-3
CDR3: CASSLGGVGTDTQYF
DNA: TGTGCCAGCAGCTTGGGGGGAGTCGGCACAGATACGCAGTATTTT

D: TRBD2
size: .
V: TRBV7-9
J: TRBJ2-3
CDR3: CASSLGTSGDTDTQYF
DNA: TGTGCCAGCAGCTTAGGGACTAGCGGGGACACAGATACGCAGTATTTT

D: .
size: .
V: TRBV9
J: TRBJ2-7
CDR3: CASSVEIGVWNEQYF
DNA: TGTGCCAGCAGCGTAGAAATAGGGGTCTGGAACGAGCAGTACTTC

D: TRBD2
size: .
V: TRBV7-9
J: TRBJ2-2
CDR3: CASSHRTSGIAGELFF
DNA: TGTGCCAGCAGCCATAGGACTAGCGGGATTGCCGGGGAGCTGTTTTTT

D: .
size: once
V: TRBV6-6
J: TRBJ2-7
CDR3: CASSYPVAGLGEQYF
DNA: TGTGCCAGCAGTTACCCTGTGGCAGGTTTGGGCGAGCAGTACTTC

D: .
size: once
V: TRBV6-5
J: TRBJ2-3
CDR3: CASRASTDTQYF
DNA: TGTGCCAGCAGAGCTAGCACAGATACGCAGTATTTT

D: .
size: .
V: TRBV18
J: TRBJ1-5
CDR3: CASSLGGPNQPQHF
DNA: TGTGCCAGCTCACTCGGAGGGCCCAATCAGCCCCAGCATTTT

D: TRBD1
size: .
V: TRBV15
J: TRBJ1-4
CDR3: CATSREYRGGATNEKLFF
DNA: TGTGCCACCAGCAGAGAGTACAGGGGAGGCGCAACTAATGAAAAACTGTTTTTT

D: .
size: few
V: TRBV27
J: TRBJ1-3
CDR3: CASRFSAGNTIYF
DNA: TGTGCCAGCAGGTTCTCGGCTGGAAACACCATATATTTT

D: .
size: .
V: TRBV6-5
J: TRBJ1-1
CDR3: CASGGQGSRNTEAFF
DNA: TGTGCCAGCGGAGGGCAGGGAAGTAGGAACACTGAAGCTTTCTTT